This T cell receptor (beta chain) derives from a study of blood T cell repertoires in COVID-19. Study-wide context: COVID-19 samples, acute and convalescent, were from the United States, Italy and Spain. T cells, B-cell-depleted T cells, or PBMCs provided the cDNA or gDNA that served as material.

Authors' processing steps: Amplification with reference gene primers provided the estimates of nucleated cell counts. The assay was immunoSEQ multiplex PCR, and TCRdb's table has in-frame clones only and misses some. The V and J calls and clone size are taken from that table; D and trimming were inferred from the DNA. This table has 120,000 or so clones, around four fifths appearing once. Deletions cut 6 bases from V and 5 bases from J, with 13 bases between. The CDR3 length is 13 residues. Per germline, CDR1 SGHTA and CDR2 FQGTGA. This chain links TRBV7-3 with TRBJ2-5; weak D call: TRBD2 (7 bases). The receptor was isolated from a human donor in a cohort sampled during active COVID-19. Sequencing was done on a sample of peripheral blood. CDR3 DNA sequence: TGTGCCAGCAGTTACGGGGGGCCGGAGACCCAGTACTTC. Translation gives CASSYGGPETQYF. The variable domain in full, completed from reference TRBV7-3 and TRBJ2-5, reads GAGVSQTPSNKVTEKGKYVELRCDPISGHTALYWYRQSLGQGPEFLIYFQGTGAADDSGLPNDRFFAVRPEGSVSTLKIQRTERGDSAVYLCASSYGGPETQYFGPGTRLLVL.